This is a list of T cell receptor beta chains from one sample in a study of post-analysis software for immune sequencing data. TCRdb used MiXCR to reprocess the PCR reads, holding one entry per CDR3 protein. Of approximately 690,000 distinct CDR3 sequences in the sample, roughly three fifths are singletons; the top ten hold over 9%. The specimen sequenced was blood. All receptors come from a girl aged 2 to 9 with multiple sclerosis. Each CDR3 is given with its conserved first and last residue. A D gene is named only where the DNA matches it firmly. The size of a clone is reported for some rows only, either as once, few or many, or as a class for expanded clones.

V gene: TRBV5-5
clone size: NA
D gene: NA
J gene: TRBJ1-6
CDR3 protein: CASSLPGALDNSPLHF
CDR3 DNA: TGTGCCAGCAGCTTACCAGGGGCGCTGGATAATTCACCCCTCCACTTT

V gene: TRBV14
clone size: few
D gene: NA
J gene: TRBJ2-3
CDR3 protein: CASSPLRGKGTDTQYF
CDR3 DNA: TGTGCCAGCAGCCCCCTACGGGGGAAGGGGACAGATACGCAGTATTTT

V gene: TRBV10-3
clone size: NA
D gene: NA
J gene: TRBJ2-1
CDR3 protein: CAITTPTSSSSYNEQFF
CDR3 DNA: TGTGCCATCACAACACCAACTTCCTCGAGCTCCTACAATGAGCAGTTCTTC

V gene: TRBV3-1
clone size: NA
D gene: TRBD2
J gene: TRBJ2-7
CDR3 protein: CASSPITSGSFYEQYF
CDR3 DNA: TGTGCCAGCAGCCCGATCACTAGCGGGAGTTTCTACGAGCAGTACTTC

V gene: TRBV12-3/TRBV12-4
clone size: NA
D gene: NA
J gene: TRBJ1-2
CDR3 protein: CASSPLGGDYGYTF
CDR3 DNA: TGTGCCAGCAGTCCCCTAGGGGGGGACTATGGCTACACCTTC

V gene: TRBV10-3
clone size: NA
D gene: TRBD1
J gene: TRBJ2-4
CDR3 protein: CAIGTGVGKNIQYF
CDR3 DNA: TGTGCCATTGGGACAGGGGTCGGCAAAAACATTCAGTACTTC

V gene: TRBV3-1
clone size: few
D gene: NA
J gene: TRBJ2-4
CDR3 protein: CASSPEPYIQYF
CDR3 DNA: TGTGCCAGCAGCCCTGAGCCGTACATTCAGTACTTC

V gene: TRBV20-1
clone size: few
D gene: TRBD2
J gene: TRBJ2-7
CDR3 protein: CSAPPGLAGGTEQYF
CDR3 DNA: TGCAGTGCCCCGCCTGGACTAGCGGGTGGGACCGAGCAGTACTTC

V gene: TRBV29-1
clone size: NA
D gene: TRBD2
J gene: TRBJ2-1
CDR3 protein: CSVPPGGGSYNEQFF
CDR3 DNA: TGCAGCGTGCCCCCCGGCGGGGGCTCCTACAATGAGCAGTTCTTC

V gene: TRBV4-3
clone size: NA
D gene: NA
J gene: TRBJ2-1
CDR3 protein: CASSQDRGTSEGVSIPEQFF
CDR3 DNA: TGCGCCAGCAGCCAAGATCGGGGGACCTCGGAAGGGGTCTCAATCCCTGAGCAGTTCTTC

V gene: TRBV11-2
clone size: NA
D gene: TRBD2
J gene: TRBJ2-1
CDR3 protein: CASSSRGTSGRDVSYNEQFF
CDR3 DNA: TGTGCCAGCAGCTCAAGAGGGACTAGCGGGAGGGATGTCTCCTACAATGAGCAGTTCTTC

V gene: TRBV5-5
clone size: NA
D gene: NA
J gene: TRBJ2-3
CDR3 protein: CASSLDPPRTDTQYF
CDR3 DNA: TGTGCCAGCAGCTTGGACCCACCGAGGACAGATACGCAGTATTTT

V gene: TRBV10-3
clone size: NA
D gene: TRBD1
J gene: TRBJ2-3
CDR3 protein: CAIRGQGTDTQYF
CDR3 DNA: TGTGCCATCAGAGGACAGGGCACAGATACACAGTATTTT

V gene: TRBV12-3/TRBV12-4
clone size: few
D gene: NA
J gene: TRBJ1-4
CDR3 protein: CASPQGGDEKLFF
CDR3 DNA: TGTGCCAGCCCACAGGGTGGGGATGAAAAACTGTTTTTT

V gene: TRBV5-5
clone size: few
D gene: TRBD2
J gene: TRBJ2-1
CDR3 protein: CASSLRTSGNEQFF
CDR3 DNA: TGTGCCAGCAGCCTACGAACTAGCGGGAATGAGCAGTTCTTC

V gene: TRBV10-3
clone size: NA
D gene: NA
J gene: TRBJ2-7
CDR3 protein: CAISESDGRVSYEQYF
CDR3 DNA: TGTGCCATCAGTGAGTCTGACGGCCGAGTCTCCTACGAGCAGTACTTC

V gene: TRBV7-2
clone size: once
D gene: TRBD2
J gene: TRBJ2-4
CDR3 protein: CASSPRAGGPFSKNIQYF
CDR3 DNA: TGTGCCAGCAGCCCACGCGCGGGGGGGCCTTTCTCCAAAAACATTCAGTACTTC

V gene: TRBV24-1
clone size: NA
D gene: NA
J gene: TRBJ2-1
CDR3 protein: CATSRGLLYNEQFF
CDR3 DNA: TGTGCCACCAGTAGGGGACTGCTCTACAATGAGCAGTTCTTC

V gene: TRBV5-1
clone size: NA
D gene: TRBD1
J gene: TRBJ1-2
CDR3 protein: CASSYSGDRGDGYTF
CDR3 DNA: TGCGCCAGCAGCTACTCAGGGGACAGGGGTGACGGCTACACCTTC

V gene: TRBV10-3
clone size: NA
D gene: TRBD1
J gene: TRBJ2-3
CDR3 protein: CAISESPAGGEADTQYF
CDR3 DNA: TGTGCCATCAGTGAGAGTCCGGCAGGGGGTGAAGCAGATACGCAGTATTTT

V gene: TRBV29-1
clone size: NA
D gene: TRBD2
J gene: TRBJ2-1
CDR3 protein: CSVYRRGGEQFF
CDR3 DNA: TGCAGCGTTTACCGGCGGGGGGGTGAGCAGTTCTTC

V gene: TRBV12-3/TRBV12-4
clone size: few
D gene: TRBD1
J gene: TRBJ2-1
CDR3 protein: CASSSAGTGPNEQFF
CDR3 DNA: TGTGCCAGCAGTTCAGCCGGGACAGGGCCTAATGAGCAGTTCTTC

V gene: TRBV4-3
clone size: NA
D gene: NA
J gene: TRBJ2-3
CDR3 protein: CASSQEGGRLDTQYF
CDR3 DNA: TGCGCCAGCAGCCAAGAGGGGGGTCGGCTAGATACGCAGTATTTT

V gene: TRBV29-1
clone size: NA
D gene: NA
J gene: TRBJ2-5
CDR3 protein: CSVEWGNRDQETQYF
CDR3 DNA: TGCAGCGTTGAATGGGGAAACAGGGACCAAGAAACCCAGTACTTC

V gene: TRBV6-5
clone size: NA
D gene: TRBD2
J gene: TRBJ2-5
CDR3 protein: CASSYGQRGLQETQYF
CDR3 DNA: TGTGCCAGCAGTTACGGCCAGCGGGGACTCCAAGAGACCCAGTACTTC

V gene: TRBV10-3
clone size: few
D gene: TRBD1
J gene: TRBJ1-1
CDR3 protein: CAISVGDRNTEAFF
CDR3 DNA: TGTGCCATCAGTGTGGGGGACAGGAACACTGAAGCTTTCTTT

V gene: TRBV2
clone size: NA
D gene: NA
J gene: TRBJ2-7
CDR3 protein: CASRGGTASTYEQYF
CDR3 DNA: TGTGCCAGCCGTGGCGGGACAGCCTCAACCTACGAGCAGTACTTC

V gene: TRBV29-1
clone size: few
D gene: NA
J gene: TRBJ2-5
CDR3 protein: CSVAGQETQYF
CDR3 DNA: TGCAGCGTTGCTGGGCAAGAGACCCAGTACTTC

V gene: TRBV7-2
clone size: NA
D gene: TRBD2
J gene: TRBJ2-3
CDR3 protein: CASSRTPGAGGAYF
CDR3 DNA: TGTGCCAGCAGCCGCACGCCGGGAGCGGGGGGCGCGTATTTT

V gene: TRBV29-1
clone size: NA
D gene: NA
J gene: TRBJ2-1
CDR3 protein: CSVSGTSYNEQFF
CDR3 DNA: TGCAGCGTCAGCGGAACCTCCTACAATGAGCAGTTCTTC

V gene: TRBV6-9
clone size: NA
D gene: NA
J gene: TRBJ2-6
CDR3 protein: CASSYLGQQSGVNVLTF
CDR3 DNA: TGTGCCAGCAGTTATCTGGGACAACAATCTGGGGTCAACGTCCTGACTTTC

V gene: TRBV15
clone size: NA
D gene: TRBD2
J gene: TRBJ2-1
CDR3 protein: CATSRVEREYNEQFF
CDR3 DNA: TGTGCCACCAGCAGAGTAGAGCGGGAGTACAATGAGCAGTTCTTC

V gene: TRBV7-2
clone size: NA
D gene: TRBD2
J gene: TRBJ2-1
CDR3 protein: CASSLVRLAGAYNEQFF
CDR3 DNA: TGTGCCAGCAGCTTAGTCCGACTAGCGGGGGCCTACAATGAGCAGTTCTTC

V gene: TRBV20-1
clone size: NA
D gene: NA
J gene: TRBJ2-1
CDR3 protein: CSASATEPNEQFF
CDR3 DNA: TGCAGTGCTAGTGCGACGGAGCCGAATGAGCAGTTCTTC

V gene: TRBV29-1
clone size: NA
D gene: NA
J gene: TRBJ1-2
CDR3 protein: CSVEDLQDNYGYTF
CDR3 DNA: TGCAGCGTTGAAGACCTACAGGATAACTATGGCTACACCTTC

V gene: TRBV10-3
clone size: NA
D gene: NA
J gene: TRBJ1-2
CDR3 protein: CAISQNYGYTF
CDR3 DNA: TGTGCCATCAGTCAAAACTATGGCTACACCTTC

V gene: TRBV7-2
clone size: few
D gene: TRBD2
J gene: TRBJ2-5
CDR3 protein: CASEASGGAAETQYF
CDR3 DNA: TGTGCCAGCGAGGCTAGCGGGGGGGCTGCGGAGACCCAGTACTTC

V gene: TRBV25-1
clone size: NA
D gene: NA
J gene: TRBJ2-3
CDR3 protein: CASSGGGSTDTQYF
CDR3 DNA: TGTGCCAGCAGTGGAGGGGGAAGCACAGATACGCAGTATTTT

V gene: TRBV29-1
clone size: few
D gene: TRBD1
J gene: TRBJ2-3
CDR3 protein: CSVSRTGSTDTQYF
CDR3 DNA: TGCAGCGTTTCTCGGACAGGGAGCACAGATACGCAGTATTTT

V gene: TRBV12-3/TRBV12-4
clone size: NA
D gene: NA
J gene: TRBJ2-1
CDR3 protein: CASSFKNYNEQFF
CDR3 DNA: TGTGCCAGCAGTTTTAAGAACTACAATGAGCAGTTCTTC